The clone carrying this TCR beta chain was found a few times. Its antigen is as yet unknown. The source of the sample is a study of T cell repertoires in cytomegalovirus infection. Study-level background: Signatures in public TCR beta sequences pointed to both CMV infection and matching HLA type. Regarding the study as a whole: What dominated the ex vivo response were HLA-C-restricted CMV-specific TCR beta clonotypes.

CDR1 SGHTA and CDR2 FQGNSA come from the germline V gene. The V gene end was trimmed by 0 bases and the J gene end by 4 bases; junction bases not matched to a gene: 10. The CDR3 runs 17 residues. TCRdb fed the reads into MiXCR, producing one record per CDR3 protein. This table holds under 500,000 distinct CDR3 sequences, about 42% found once. The J gene is TRBJ2-3, the V gene TRBV7-2, with 7 bases that match TRBD2. The receptor was isolated from a human donor in good health (CMV status not recorded). Some clones in this sample may be carry-over from other donors' samples. Sequencing was performed on cultured PBMCs, taken from culture after CMV antigen stimulation. In DNA, the CDR3 is TGTGCCAGCAGCTTAGCGCTCCCCCACCGGGGGGCAGATACGCAGTATTTT. As protein: CASSLALPHRGADTQYF.